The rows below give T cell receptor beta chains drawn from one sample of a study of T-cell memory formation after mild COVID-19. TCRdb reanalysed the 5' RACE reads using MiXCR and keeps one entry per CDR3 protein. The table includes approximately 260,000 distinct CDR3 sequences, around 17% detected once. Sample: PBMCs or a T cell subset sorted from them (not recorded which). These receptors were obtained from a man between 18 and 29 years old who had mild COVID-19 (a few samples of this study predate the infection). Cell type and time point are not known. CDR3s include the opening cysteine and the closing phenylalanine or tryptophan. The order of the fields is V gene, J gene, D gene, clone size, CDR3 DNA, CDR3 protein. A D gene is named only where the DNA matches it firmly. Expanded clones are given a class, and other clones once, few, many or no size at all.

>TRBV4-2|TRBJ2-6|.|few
TGTGCCAGCAGCCAAGAACAGGGCTTCTCTGGGGCCAACGTCCTGACTTTC
CASSQEQGFSGANVLTF
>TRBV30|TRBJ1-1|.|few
TGTGCCTGGAGTGTACTGTCAAACCCAGCTTTCTTT
CAWSVLSNPAFF
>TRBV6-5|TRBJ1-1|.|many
TGTGCCAGCAGTTACCTAGGAACTGAAGCTTTCTTT
CASSYLGTEAFF
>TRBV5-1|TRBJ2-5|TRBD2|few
TGCGCCAGCAGCTTGGAGGGACTAGTCCAAGAGACCCAGTACTTC
CASSLEGLVQETQYF
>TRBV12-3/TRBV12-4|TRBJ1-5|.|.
TGTGCCAGCAGTTTAGGACAGGTCATGAGTCAGCCCCAGCATTTT
CASSLGQVMSQPQHF
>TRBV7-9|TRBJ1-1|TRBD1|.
TGTGCCAGCAGCATACCGGGACAGGGCGTTAGGGGTGAAGCTTTCTTT
CASSIPGQGVRGEAFF
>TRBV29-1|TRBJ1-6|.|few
TGCAGCGCCCGGACAGCTAATTCACCCCTCCACTTT
CSARTANSPLHF
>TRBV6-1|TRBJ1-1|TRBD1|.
TGTGCCAGCAGGACCGGGACAGGTAATCCAGCTTTCTTT
CASRTGTGNPAFF
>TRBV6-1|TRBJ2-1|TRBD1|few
TGTGCCAGCAGCTTGGGACAGACGAGCTCCTACAATGAGCAGTTCTTC
CASSLGQTSSYNEQFF
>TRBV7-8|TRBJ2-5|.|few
TGTGCCAGCAGTTCGAGACCCGCGGCGGAGACCCAGTACTTC
CASSSRPAAETQYF
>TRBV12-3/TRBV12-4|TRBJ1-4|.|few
TGTGCCAGCAGGTCGGACACTAATGAAAAACTGTTTTTT
CASRSDTNEKLFF
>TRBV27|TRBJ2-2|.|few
TGTGCCAGCAGTTTAATGGGGGGAGAAACCGGGGAGCTGTTTTTT
CASSLMGGETGELFF
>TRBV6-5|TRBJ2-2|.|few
TGTGCCAGCAGTTACCTTGTGACGAACACCGGGGAGCTGTTTTTT
CASSYLVTNTGELFF
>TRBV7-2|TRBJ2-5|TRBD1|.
TGTGCCAGCAGCTTAGCTGGGACAGGTGTAGTGGAGACCCAGTACTTC
CASSLAGTGVVETQYF
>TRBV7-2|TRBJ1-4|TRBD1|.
TGTGCCAGCAGCTTTAGACAGGGGGAGGGAAAACTGTTTTTT
CASSFRQGEGKLFF
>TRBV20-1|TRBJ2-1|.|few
TGCAGTGCTAGCAGTGTGGCCGGGGACTATGAGCAGTTCTTC
CSASSVAGDYEQFF
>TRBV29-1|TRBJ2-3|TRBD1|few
TGCAGCTCAACCGGGACAGGGGGGGCAGATACGCAGTATTTT
CSSTGTGGADTQYF
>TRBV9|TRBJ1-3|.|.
TGTGCCAGCAGCCACGGGGCAGCTGGAAACACCATATATTTT
CASSHGAAGNTIYF
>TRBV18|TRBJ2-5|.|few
TGTGCCAGCTCACCCAGATTAAACACGGACCAGTACTTC
CASSPRLNTDQYF
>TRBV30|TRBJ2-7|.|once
TGTGCCTGGAGTCGGCCGGGGGTTTACGAGCAGTACTTC
CAWSRPGVYEQYF
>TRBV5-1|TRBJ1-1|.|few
TGCGCCAGCAGCTTGGATGGCAGGGGTTCAAACACTGAAGCTTTCTTT
CASSLDGRGSNTEAFF
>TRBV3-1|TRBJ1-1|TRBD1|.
TGTGCCAGCAGCCAAGTTTCGACAGGGGGCACTGAAGCTTTCTTT
CASSQVSTGGTEAFF